This TCR beta chain was sequenced in a study of OX40 agonist ivuxolimab in advanced cancers. Whole-study context: Dose-escalation patients were diagnosed with hepatocellular carcinoma, melanoma, renal cell cancer or head and neck cancer.

Using immunoSEQ multiplex PCR, the repertoire was profiled, and TCRdb retains in-frame clones only, with some absent. The table has 37,000 or so clones, around 80% seen once; the top ten hold under 2%. This clone was recorded a few times. Germline CDR1 is SNHLY and CDR2 is FYNNEI. This CDR3 comprises 14 residues. Unmatched junction bases numbered 6, after V lost 5 bases and J lost 5 bases. Autoimmune disease history or systemic immunosuppression led to patient exclusion. V usage is TRBV2 and J usage is TRBJ1-5; 7 bases agree with TRBD1. This TCR came from an adult with an advanced solid tumor such as melanoma, head and neck, liver or kidney cancer. This specimen consisted of CD4+ or CD8+ T cells sorted from blood, obtained in a trial of the OX40 agonist ivuxolimab. CDR3 coding DNA: TGTGCCAGCAGTTTCCGACAGGGCGATCAGCCCCAGCATTTT. This gives the protein CASSFRQGDQPQHF.